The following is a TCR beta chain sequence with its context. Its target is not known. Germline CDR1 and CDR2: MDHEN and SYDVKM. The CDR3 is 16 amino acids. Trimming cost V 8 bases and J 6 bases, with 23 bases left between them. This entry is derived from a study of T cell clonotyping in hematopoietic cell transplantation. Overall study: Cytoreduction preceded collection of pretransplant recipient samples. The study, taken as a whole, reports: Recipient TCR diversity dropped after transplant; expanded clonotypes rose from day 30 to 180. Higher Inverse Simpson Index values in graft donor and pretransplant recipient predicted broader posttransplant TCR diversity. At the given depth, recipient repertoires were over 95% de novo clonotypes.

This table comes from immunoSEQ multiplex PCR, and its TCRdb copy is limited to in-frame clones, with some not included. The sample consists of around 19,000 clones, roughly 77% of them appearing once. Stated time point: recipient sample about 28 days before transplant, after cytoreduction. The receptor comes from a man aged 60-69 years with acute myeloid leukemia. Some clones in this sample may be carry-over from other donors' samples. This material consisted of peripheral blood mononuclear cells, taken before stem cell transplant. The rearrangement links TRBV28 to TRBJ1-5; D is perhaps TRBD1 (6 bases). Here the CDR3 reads CASYINLGGGGQPQHF. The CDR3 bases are TGTGCCAGCTACATCAACCTTGGGGGGGGCGGTCAGCCCCAGCATTTT.